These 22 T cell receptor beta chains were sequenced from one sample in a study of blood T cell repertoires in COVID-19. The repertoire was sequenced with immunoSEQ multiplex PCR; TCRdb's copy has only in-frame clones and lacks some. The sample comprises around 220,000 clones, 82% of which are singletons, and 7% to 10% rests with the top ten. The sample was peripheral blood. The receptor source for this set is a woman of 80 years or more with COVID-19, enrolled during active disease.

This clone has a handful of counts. The CDR3 DNA is TGTGCCAGCAGTCCACCGGGGGGGGAGGAAAAACTGTTTTTT. This sequence encodes CASSPPGGEEKLFF. This sequence joins TRBV28 and TRBJ1-4; possible D gene TRBD1, 5 bases. Between the trimmed V and J ends, which lost 5 bases and 8 bases, there was a span of 15 bases. The length of the CDR3 is 14 residues. Germline V lookup: CDR1 MDHEN, CDR2 SYDVKM.

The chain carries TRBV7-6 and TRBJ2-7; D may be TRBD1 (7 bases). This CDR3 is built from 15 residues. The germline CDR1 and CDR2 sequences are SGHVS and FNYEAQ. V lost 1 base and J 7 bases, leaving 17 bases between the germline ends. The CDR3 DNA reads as TGTGCCAGCAGCTTAGGGAGGGGACAGTTCGTGGAGCAGTACTTC. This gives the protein CASSLGRGQFVEQYF.

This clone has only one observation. The chain's CDR3 is CASSLEGNYGYTF. CDR3 sequence (DNA): TGCGCCAGCAGTCTAGAGGGTAACTATGGCTACACCTTC. V gene TRBV23-1 combines with J gene TRBJ1-2; D not resolved. TRBV23-1 is annotated as an ORF whose role is uncertain. The ends were cut back, 4 bases at V and 1 base at J, with 7 bases in the middle. This CDR3 contains 13 residues.

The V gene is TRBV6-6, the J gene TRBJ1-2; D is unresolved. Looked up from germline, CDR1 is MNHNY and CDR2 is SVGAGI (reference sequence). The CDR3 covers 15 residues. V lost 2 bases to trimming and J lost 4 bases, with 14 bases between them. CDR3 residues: CASSYGRDRGYGYTF. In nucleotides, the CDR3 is TGTGCCAGCAGTTACGGAAGGGATCGGGGCTATGGCTACACCTTC.

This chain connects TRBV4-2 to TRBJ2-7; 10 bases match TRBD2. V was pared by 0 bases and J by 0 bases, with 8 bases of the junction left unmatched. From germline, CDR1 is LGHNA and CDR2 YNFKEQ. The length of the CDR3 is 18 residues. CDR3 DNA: TGTGCCAGCAGCCAAGATGCCGGACTAGCGGATAGCTCCTACGAGCAGTACTTC. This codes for CASSQDAGLADSSYEQYF.

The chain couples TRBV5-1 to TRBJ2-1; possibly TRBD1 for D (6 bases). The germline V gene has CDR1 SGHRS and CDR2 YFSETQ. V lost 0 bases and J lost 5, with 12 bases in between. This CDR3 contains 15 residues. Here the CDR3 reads CASSLAGQNHNEQFF. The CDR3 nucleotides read TGCGCCAGCAGCTTGGCTGGACAGAACCACAATGAGCAGTTCTTC.

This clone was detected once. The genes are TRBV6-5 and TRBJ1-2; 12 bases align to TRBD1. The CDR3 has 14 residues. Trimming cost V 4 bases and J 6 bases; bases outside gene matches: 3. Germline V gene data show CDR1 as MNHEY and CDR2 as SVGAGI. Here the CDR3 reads CASSLGQGANGYTF. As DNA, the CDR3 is TGTGCCAGCAGTTTGGGACAGGGGGCTAATGGCTACACCTTC.

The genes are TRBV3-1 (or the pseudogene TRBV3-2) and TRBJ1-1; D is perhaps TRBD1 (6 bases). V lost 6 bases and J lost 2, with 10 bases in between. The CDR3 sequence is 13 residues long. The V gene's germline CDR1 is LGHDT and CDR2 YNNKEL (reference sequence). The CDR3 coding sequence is TGTGCCAGCAGTGTGACAGGAAACACTGAAGCTTTCTTT. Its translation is CASSVTGNTEAFF.

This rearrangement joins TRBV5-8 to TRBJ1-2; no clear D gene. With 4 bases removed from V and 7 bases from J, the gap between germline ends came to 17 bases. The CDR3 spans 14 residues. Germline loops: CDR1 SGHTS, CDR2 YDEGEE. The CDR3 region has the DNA TGTGCCAGCAGCCACCAAGGAGCAGCTCTTGGCTACACCTTC. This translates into CASSHQGAALGYTF.

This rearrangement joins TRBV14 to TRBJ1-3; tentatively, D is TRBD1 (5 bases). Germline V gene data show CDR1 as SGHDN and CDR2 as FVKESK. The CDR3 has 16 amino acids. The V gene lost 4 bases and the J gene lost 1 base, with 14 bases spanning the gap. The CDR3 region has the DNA TGTGCCAGCAGCCTGAGGAGGGGCCTTTCTGGAAACACCATATATTTT. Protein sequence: CASSLRRGLSGNTIYF.

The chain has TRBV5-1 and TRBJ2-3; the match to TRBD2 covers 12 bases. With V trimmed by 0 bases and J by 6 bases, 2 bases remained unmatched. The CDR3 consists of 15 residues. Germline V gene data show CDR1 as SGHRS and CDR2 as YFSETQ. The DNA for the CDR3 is TGCGCCAGCAGCTTGGGACTAGCGGGGGAGGATACGCAGTATTTT. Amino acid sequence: CASSLGLAGEDTQYF.

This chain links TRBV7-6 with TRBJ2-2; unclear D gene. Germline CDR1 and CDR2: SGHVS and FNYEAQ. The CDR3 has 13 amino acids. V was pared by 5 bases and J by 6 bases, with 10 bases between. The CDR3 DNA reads TGTGCCAGCAGCCACCTTATAGCCGGGGAGCTGTTTTTT. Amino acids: CASSHLIAGELFF.

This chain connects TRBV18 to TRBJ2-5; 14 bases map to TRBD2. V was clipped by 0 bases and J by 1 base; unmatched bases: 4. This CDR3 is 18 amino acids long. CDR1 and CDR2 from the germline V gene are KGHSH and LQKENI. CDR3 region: CASSPPGLAGASQETQYF. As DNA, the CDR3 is TGTGCCAGCTCACCACCGGGACTAGCGGGAGCCAGCCAAGAGACCCAGTACTTC.

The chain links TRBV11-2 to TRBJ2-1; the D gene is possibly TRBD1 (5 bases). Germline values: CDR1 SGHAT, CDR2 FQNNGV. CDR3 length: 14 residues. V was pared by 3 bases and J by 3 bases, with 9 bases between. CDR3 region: CASSFRQNYNEQFF. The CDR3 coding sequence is TGTGCCAGCAGCTTCCGACAGAACTACAATGAGCAGTTCTTC.

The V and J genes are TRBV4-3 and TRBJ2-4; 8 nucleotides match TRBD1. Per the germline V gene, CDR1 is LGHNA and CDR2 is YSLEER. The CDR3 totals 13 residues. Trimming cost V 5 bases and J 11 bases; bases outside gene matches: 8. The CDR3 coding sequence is TGCGCCAGCAGCTCCCGGACAGGGACCCTTCAGTACTTC. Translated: CASSSRTGTLQYF.

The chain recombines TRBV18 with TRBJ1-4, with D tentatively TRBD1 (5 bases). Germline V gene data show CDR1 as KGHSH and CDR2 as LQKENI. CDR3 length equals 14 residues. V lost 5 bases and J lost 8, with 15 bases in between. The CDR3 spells CASSRGLGGEKLFF. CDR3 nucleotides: TGTGCCAGCTCAAGGGGCTTGGGAGGCGAAAAACTGTTTTTT. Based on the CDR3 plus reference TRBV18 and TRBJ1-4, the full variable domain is NAGVMQNPRHLVRRRGQEARLRCSPMKGHSHVYWYRQLPEEGLKFMVYLQKENIIDESGMPKERFSAEFPKEGPSILRIQQVVRGDSAAYFCASSRGLGGEKLFFGSGTQLSVL.

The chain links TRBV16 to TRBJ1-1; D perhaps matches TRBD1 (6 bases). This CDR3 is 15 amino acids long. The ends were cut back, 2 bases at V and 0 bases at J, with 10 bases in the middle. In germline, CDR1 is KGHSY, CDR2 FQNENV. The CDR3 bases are TGTGCCAGCAGCCAAACCCGGGACATGAACACTGAAGCTTTCTTT. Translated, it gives CASSQTRDMNTEAFF.

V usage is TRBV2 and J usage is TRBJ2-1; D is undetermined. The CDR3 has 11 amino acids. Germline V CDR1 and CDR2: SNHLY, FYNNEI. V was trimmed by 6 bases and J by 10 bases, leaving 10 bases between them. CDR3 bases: TGTGCCAGCAGAGACTTTGGCGAGCAGTTCTTC. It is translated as CASRDFGEQFF.

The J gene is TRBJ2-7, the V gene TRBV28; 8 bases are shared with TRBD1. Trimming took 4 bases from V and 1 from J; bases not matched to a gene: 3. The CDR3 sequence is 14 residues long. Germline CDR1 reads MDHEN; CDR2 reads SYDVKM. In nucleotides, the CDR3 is TGTGCCAGCAGTTCGACAGGGGAGTCCTACGAGCAGTACTTC. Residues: CASSSTGESYEQYF.

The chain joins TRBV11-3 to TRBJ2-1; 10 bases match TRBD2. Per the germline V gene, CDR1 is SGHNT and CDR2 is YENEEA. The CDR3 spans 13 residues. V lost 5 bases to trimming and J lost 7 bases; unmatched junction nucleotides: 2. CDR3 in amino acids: CASSGLAVNEQFF. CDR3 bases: TGTGCCAGCAGCGGACTAGCGGTTAATGAGCAGTTCTTC. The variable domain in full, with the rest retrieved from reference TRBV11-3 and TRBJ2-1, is EAGVVQSPRYKIIEKKQPVAFWCNPISGHNTLYWYLQNLGQGPELLIRYENEEAVDDSQLPKDRFSAERLKGVDSTLKIQPAELGDSAVYLCASSGLAVNEQFFGPGTRLTVL.

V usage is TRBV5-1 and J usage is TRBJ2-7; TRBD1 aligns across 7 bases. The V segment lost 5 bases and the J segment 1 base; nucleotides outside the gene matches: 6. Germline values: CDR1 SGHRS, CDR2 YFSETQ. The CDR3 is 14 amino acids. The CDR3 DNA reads TGCGCCAGCAGTACAGGGGTGGATTCCTACGAGCAGTACTTC. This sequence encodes CASSTGVDSYEQYF.

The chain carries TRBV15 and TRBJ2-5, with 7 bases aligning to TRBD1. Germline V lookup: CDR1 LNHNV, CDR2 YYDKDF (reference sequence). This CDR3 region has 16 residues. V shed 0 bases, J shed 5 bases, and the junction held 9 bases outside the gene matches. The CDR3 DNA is TGTGCCACCAGCAGAGATCTGACAGGGAAGGGGGAGACCCAGTACTTC. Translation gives CATSRDLTGKGETQYF. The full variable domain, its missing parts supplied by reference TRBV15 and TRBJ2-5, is DAMVIQNPRYQVTQFGKPVTLSCSQTLNHNVMYWYQQKSSQAPKLLFHYYDKDFNNEADTPDNFQSRRPNTSFCFLDIRSPGLGDTAMYLCATSRDLTGKGETQYFGPGTRLLVL.